The 22 T cell receptor beta chains presented below share a single source sample, sequenced in a study of blood T cell repertoires in COVID-19. TCRdb's copy holds only in-frame clones and misses some; the assay was immunoSEQ multiplex PCR. The sample has 300,000 to 450,000 clones; around nine tenths are singletons. The sequenced sample consisted of peripheral blood. Receptors were obtained from an older woman with COVID-19, enrolled during active disease.

The rearrangement uses TRBV11-1 and TRBJ1-2; D not resolved. V gave up 4 bases and J gave up 7 bases, with 13 bases separating them. This CDR3 has 13 residues. Germline CDR1 and CDR2: SGHAT and FQDESV (reference sequence). This chain's CDR3 is CASSSPDLSGYTF. The CDR3, as DNA: TGTGCCAGCAGCTCTCCCGACTTATCTGGCTACACCTTC.

V usage is TRBV27 and J usage is TRBJ1-6; possibly TRBD1 for D (5 bases). The CDR3 runs to 14 residues. Germline V CDR1 and CDR2: MNHEY, SMNVEV (reference sequence). Trimming took off 6 bases at V and 14 bases at J, with 20 bases between the two ends. The CDR3 nucleotides read TGTGCCAGCAGGGGGGAGGCGCAACTCGGGGCCCTCCACTTT. This gives the protein CASRGEAQLGALHF.

The rearrangement links TRBV18 to TRBJ2-3; 7 bases agree with TRBD1. The germline gives CDR1 KGHSH, CDR2 LQKENI. V gave up 4 bases and J gave up 2 bases; unmatched junction bases: 6. The CDR3 totals 15 residues. The CDR3 here is CASSLYQGDTDTQYF. The CDR3 DNA is TGTGCCAGCTCACTATACCAGGGGGACACAGATACGCAGTATTTT.

The chain couples TRBV7-3 to TRBJ1-1, with a weak D call TRBD1 (5 bases). The germline gives CDR1 SGHTA, CDR2 FQGTGA. This CDR3 is 13 amino acids long. Trimming pared 3 bases from V and 6 bases from J, leaving 11 bases between. The CDR3 sequence: CASSFWGEAEAFF. The CDR3 region has the DNA TGTGCCAGCAGCTTTTGGGGCGAGGCTGAAGCTTTCTTT.

This chain links TRBV18 with TRBJ2-2; 11 bases align to TRBD2. The CDR3 length is 15 residues. V lost 3 bases, J lost 3 bases, and 0 bases stayed unmatched. CDR1 is KGHSH, CDR2 LQKENI, per germline. CDR3 bases: TGTGCCAGCTCACCGACTAGCGGGGACACCGGGGAGCTGTTTTTT. This translates into CASSPTSGDTGELFF.

The chain couples TRBV19 to TRBJ1-4, with 7 bases matching TRBD1. CDR3 length equals 17 residues. With V trimmed by 5 bases and J by 4 bases, 13 bases remained unmatched. The germline gives CDR1 LNHDA, CDR2 SQIVND (reference sequence). This chain's CDR3 is CASSPIPGQVFNEKLFF. The CDR3 nucleotides are TGTGCCAGTAGTCCAATTCCCGGACAGGTTTTTAATGAAAAACTGTTTTTT.

This clone was seen once. The V and J genes are TRBV4-2 and TRBJ1-5; tentatively, D is TRBD1 (6 bases). Trimming cost V 3 bases and J 7 bases, with 16 bases left between them. Germline V gene data show CDR1 as LGHNA and CDR2 as YNFKEQ. CDR3 length equals 15 residues. The DNA of the CDR3 is TGTGCCAGCAGCCAGGACAGCCGAACCGAGCAGCCCCAGCATTTT. Its translation: CASSQDSRTEQPQHF.

The V call is TRBV3-1 (or the pseudogene TRBV3-2), the J call TRBJ1-6, with D perhaps matching TRBD1 (6 bases). Germline lookup yields CDR1 LGHDT and CDR2 YNNKEL (reference sequence). The CDR3 is 15 amino acids. Trimming removed 4 bases from V and 7 bases from J, with 14 bases in between. The CDR3 sequence is CASSLQTGPNSPLHF. The CDR3 coding sequence is TGTGCCAGCAGCCTGCAGACAGGACCGAATTCACCCCTCCACTTT.

V is TRBV6-2 or TRBV6-3 and J is TRBJ2-3; 13 positions agree with TRBD2. Germline V gene lookup returns CDR1 MNHEY and CDR2 SVGEGT. V lost 1 base, J lost 4 bases, and 5 bases stayed unmatched. The CDR3 is 17 amino acids. CDR3 coding DNA: TGTGCCAGCAGTTACTTTACTAGCGGGGGGGCCGCAGATACGCAGTATTTT. Amino acid sequence: CASSYFTSGGAADTQYF.

The chain combines TRBV4-1 with TRBJ2-1; TRBD2 matches 12 bases. V shed 5 bases, J shed 8 bases, and the junction held 13 bases outside the gene matches. This CDR3 has 17 amino acids. The germline CDR1 and CDR2 sequences are MGHRA and YSYEKL. The CDR3: CASSDIRLAGDVDEQFF. CDR3 bases: TGCGCCAGCAGCGACATTAGACTAGCGGGGGATGTGGATGAGCAGTTCTTC.

This chain uses TRBV15 with TRBJ1-6; D ambiguous. The CDR3 has 16 residues. Trimming shortened V by 1 base and J by 0 bases, and 7 bases separated the two germline ends. Germline CDR1 reads LNHNV; CDR2 reads YYDKDF (reference sequence). For the CDR3, the DNA is TGTGCCACCAGCAGAGTTAAGAGCTCCTATAATTCACCCCTCCACTTT. Protein: CATSRVKSSYNSPLHF. Full variable domain (remainder filled in from reference TRBV15 and TRBJ1-6): DAMVIQNPRYQVTQFGKPVTLSCSQTLNHNVMYWYQQKSSQAPKLLFHYYDKDFNNEADTPDNFQSRRPNTSFCFLDIRSPGLGDTAMYLCATSRVKSSYNSPLHFGNGTRLTVT.

This clone came up a few times. V is TRBV19 and J is TRBJ1-2; D ambiguous. V was pared by 7 bases and J by 1 base, with 16 bases between. Germline lookup yields CDR1 LNHDA and CDR2 SQIVND (reference sequence). CDR3 size: 15 residues. CDR3 in amino acids: CASTVWGGSNYGYTF. For the CDR3, the DNA is TGTGCCAGTACCGTTTGGGGTGGGAGTAACTATGGCTACACCTTC. The whole variable domain, filled in from reference TRBV19 and TRBJ1-2, reads DGGITQSPKYLFRKEGQNVTLSCEQNLNHDAMYWYRQDPGQGLRLIYYSQIVNDFQKGDIAEGYSVSREKKESFPLTVTSAQKNPTAFYLCASTVWGGSNYGYTFGSGTRLTVV.

The chain couples TRBV3-1 (or the pseudogene TRBV3-2) to TRBJ1-1, with 9 bases that match TRBD1. The CDR3 has 15 amino acids. V trimming: 3 bases; J trimming: 6 bases; junction bases outside the gene matches: 8. CDR1 LGHDT and CDR2 YNNKEL come from the germline V gene (reference sequence). The CDR3 region is CASSQAYRGRAEAFF. As DNA, the CDR3 is TGTGCCAGCAGCCAGGCCTACAGGGGGCGGGCTGAAGCTTTCTTT.

On this clone itself: Additional DNA sequences in this sample encode the identical CDR3. The V gene is TRBV5-1, the J gene TRBJ1-4; maybe TRBD1 (5 bases). Trimming took off 0 bases at V and 3 bases at J, with 6 bases between the two ends. Germline V lookup: CDR1 SGHRS, CDR2 YFSETQ. The CDR3 consists of 14 residues. The CDR3 DNA follows: TGCGCCAGCAGCTTGGCGGGGGCTAATGAAAAACTGTTTTTT. The encoded protein is CASSLAGANEKLFF.

The chain carries TRBV6-6 and TRBJ2-7; the D gene is possibly TRBD2 (5 bases). The germline V and J ends were trimmed by 4 bases and 3 bases, with 10 bases remaining between them. CDR1 and CDR2 (germline): MNHNY, SVGAGI (reference sequence). The CDR3 totals 13 residues. CDR3 DNA: TGTGCCAGCAGTTTGTCCCGGGACTACGAGCAGTACTTC. Residues: CASSLSRDYEQYF.

As to this clone: Compared with germline, one end of the junction differs, possibly owing to a read error. The chain employs TRBV10-2 and TRBJ1-1; TRBD1 aligns across 7 bases. Germline CDR1 is WSHSY and CDR2 is SAAADI. The CDR3 consists of 14 residues. The CDR3, as DNA: TGCGCCAGCAGACCGGACAGGATGAAAACTGAAGCTTTCTTT. Translating gives CASRPDRMKTEAFF.

The rearrangement links TRBV6-1 to TRBJ1-1; perhaps TRBD1 as D (5 bases). Trimming removed 2 bases at V and 8 bases at J, with 12 bases between. Germline V lookup: CDR1 MNHNS, CDR2 SASEGT. CDR3 length: 13 residues. CDR3: CASSEWGRDEAFF. The CDR3 coding sequence is TGTGCCAGCAGTGAATGGGGGAGGGACGAAGCTTTCTTT.

The chain uses TRBV19 and TRBJ2-3; D gene uncertain. This CDR3 spans 14 amino acids. In germline, CDR1 is LNHDA, CDR2 SQIVND (reference sequence). The V and J ends lost 3 bases and 2 bases respectively, with 9 bases between them. The CDR3, as DNA: TGTGCCAGTAGTATCACTACCGACACAGATACGCAGTATTTT. This gives the protein CASSITTDTDTQYF.

This clone was observed a handful of times. The chain carries TRBV28 and TRBJ1-2, with 8 bases identical to TRBD1. Germline V CDR1 and CDR2: MDHEN, SYDVKM. The CDR3 loop spans 16 amino acids. J gave up 7 bases and V 2 bases, and 12 bases lay outside the gene matches. The CDR3 region is CASSLRAGGWIGGYTF. In nucleotides, the CDR3 is TGTGCCAGCAGTTTAAGGGCAGGGGGCTGGATCGGTGGCTACACCTTC.

The genes are TRBV16 and TRBJ1-1; D uncertain. V was pared by 1 base and J by 3 bases, with 6 bases between. This CDR3 has 13 residues. CDR1 is KGHSY, CDR2 FQNENV, per germline. The CDR3 sequence is CASSQYRDTEAFF. For the CDR3, the DNA is TGTGCCAGCAGCCAATACCGGGACACTGAAGCTTTCTTT.

This sequence joins TRBV5-1 and TRBJ1-2; 7 bases map to TRBD1. CDR1 and CDR2 (germline): SGHRS, YFSETQ. Unmatched junction bases numbered 6, after V lost 4 bases and J lost 0 bases. CDR3 size: 15 residues. CDR3 in amino acids: CASSPWDRANYGYTF. The CDR3 coding sequence is TGCGCCAGCAGCCCATGGGACAGAGCTAACTATGGCTACACCTTC.

The gene calls are TRBV5-1 and TRBJ1-5; D gene unclear. Germline CDR1 SGHRS, CDR2 YFSETQ. CDR3 size: 15 residues. V gave up 0 bases and J gave up 3 bases, with 10 bases separating them. The chain's CDR3 is CASSLDSLSNQPQHF. The CDR3 DNA reads TGCGCCAGCAGCTTGGACAGCCTTTCCAATCAGCCCCAGCATTTT.